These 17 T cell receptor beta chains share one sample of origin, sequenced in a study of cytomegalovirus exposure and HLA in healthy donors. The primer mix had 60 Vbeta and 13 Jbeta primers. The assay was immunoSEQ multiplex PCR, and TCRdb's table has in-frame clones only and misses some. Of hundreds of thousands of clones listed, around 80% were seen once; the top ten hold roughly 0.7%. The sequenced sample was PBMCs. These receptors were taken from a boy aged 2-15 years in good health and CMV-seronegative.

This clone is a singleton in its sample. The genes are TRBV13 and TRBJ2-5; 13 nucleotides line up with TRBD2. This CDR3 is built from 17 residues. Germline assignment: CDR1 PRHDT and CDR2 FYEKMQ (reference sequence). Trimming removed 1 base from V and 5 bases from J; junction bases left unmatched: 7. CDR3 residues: CASSLVGLAGVEETQYF. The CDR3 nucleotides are TGTGCCAGCAGCTTAGTAGGACTAGCGGGAGTAGAGGAGACCCAGTACTTC.

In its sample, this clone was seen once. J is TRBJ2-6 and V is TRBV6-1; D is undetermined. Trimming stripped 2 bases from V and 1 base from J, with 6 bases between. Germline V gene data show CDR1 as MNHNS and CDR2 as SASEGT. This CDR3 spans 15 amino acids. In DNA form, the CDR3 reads TGTGCCAGCAGTGAATATAGATCTGGGGCCAACGTCCTGACTTTC. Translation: CASSEYRSGANVLTF.

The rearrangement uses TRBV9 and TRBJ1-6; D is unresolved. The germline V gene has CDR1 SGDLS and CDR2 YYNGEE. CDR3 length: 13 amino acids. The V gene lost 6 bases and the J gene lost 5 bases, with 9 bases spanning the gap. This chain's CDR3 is CASTRRDNSPLHF. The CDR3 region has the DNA TGTGCCAGCACCCGCCGGGATAATTCACCCCTCCACTTT. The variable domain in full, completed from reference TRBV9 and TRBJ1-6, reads DSGVTQTPKHLITATGQRVTLRCSPRSGDLSVYWYQQSLDQGLQFLIQYYNGEERAKGNILERFSAQQFPDLHSELNLSSLELGDSALYFCASTRRDNSPLHFGNGTRLTVT.

The CDR3 loop reads CASSGEQGWYEQYF. DNA for the CDR3: TGTGCCAGCAGTGGAGAACAGGGGTGGTACGAGCAGTACTTC. This sequence joins TRBV6-5 and TRBJ2-7, with TRBD1 matching over 7 bases. Germline CDR1 reads MNHEY; CDR2 reads SVGAGI. With V trimmed by 5 bases and J by 4 bases, 8 bases remained unmatched. The CDR3 runs 14 residues.

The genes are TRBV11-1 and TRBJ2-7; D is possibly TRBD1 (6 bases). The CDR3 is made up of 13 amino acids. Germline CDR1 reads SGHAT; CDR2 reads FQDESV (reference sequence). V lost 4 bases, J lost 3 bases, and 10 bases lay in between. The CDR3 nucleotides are TGTGCCAGCAGCTCTGGACAGAGCTACGAGCAGTACTTC. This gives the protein CASSSGQSYEQYF.

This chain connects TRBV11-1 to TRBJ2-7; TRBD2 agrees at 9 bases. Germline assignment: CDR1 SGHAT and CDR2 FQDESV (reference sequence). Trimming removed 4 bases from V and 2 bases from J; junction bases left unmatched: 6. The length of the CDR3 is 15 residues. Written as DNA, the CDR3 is TGTGCCAGCAGCTCTGAGCGGGAGGCAGCCTACGAGCAGTACTTC. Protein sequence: CASSSEREAAYEQYF.

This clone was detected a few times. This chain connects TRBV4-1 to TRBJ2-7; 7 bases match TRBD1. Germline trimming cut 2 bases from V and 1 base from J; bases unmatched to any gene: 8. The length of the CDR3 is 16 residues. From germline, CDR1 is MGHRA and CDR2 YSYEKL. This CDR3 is CASSQHDRDRSYEQYF. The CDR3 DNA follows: TGCGCCAGCAGCCAACACGACAGGGATCGGTCCTACGAGCAGTACTTC.

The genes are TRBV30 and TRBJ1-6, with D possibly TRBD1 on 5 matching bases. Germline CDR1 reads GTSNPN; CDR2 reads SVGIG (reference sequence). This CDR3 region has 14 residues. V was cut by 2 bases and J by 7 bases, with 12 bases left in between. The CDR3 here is CAWSLGRTNSPLHF. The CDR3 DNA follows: TGTGCCTGGAGTCTTGGACGGACAAATTCACCCCTCCACTTT.

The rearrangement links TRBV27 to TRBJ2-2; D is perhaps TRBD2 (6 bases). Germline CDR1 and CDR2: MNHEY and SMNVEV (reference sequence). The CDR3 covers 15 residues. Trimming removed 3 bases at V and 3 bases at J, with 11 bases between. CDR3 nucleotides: TGTGCCAGCAGTTTTTCTAGCGCTTACACCGGGGAGCTGTTTTTT. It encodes CASSFSSAYTGELFF.

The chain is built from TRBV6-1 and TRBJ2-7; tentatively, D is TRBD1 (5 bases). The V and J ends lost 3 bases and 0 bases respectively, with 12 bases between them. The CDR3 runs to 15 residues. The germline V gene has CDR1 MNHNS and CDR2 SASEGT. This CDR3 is CASSEYRWTSYEQYF. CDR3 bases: TGTGCCAGCAGTGAGTACAGGTGGACCTCCTACGAGCAGTACTTC.

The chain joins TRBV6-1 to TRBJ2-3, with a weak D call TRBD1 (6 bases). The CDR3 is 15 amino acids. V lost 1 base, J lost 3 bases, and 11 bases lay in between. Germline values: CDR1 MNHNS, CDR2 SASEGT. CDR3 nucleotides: TGTGCCAGCAGTGAAGTAGGGGGACCGACAGATACGCAGTATTTT. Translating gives CASSEVGGPTDTQYF.

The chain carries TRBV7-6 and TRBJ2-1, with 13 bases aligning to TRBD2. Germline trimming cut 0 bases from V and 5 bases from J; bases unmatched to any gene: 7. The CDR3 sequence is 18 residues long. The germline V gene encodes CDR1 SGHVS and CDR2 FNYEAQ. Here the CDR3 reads CASSLALAGGPLHNEQFF. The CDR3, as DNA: TGTGCCAGCAGCTTAGCACTAGCGGGAGGGCCTTTACACAATGAGCAGTTCTTC. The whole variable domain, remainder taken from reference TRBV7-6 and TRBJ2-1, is GAGVSQSPRYKVTKRGQDVALRCDPISGHVSLYWYRQALGQGPEFLTYFNYEAQQDKSGLPNDRFSAERPEGSISTLTIQRTEQRDSAMYRCASSLALAGGPLHNEQFFGPGTRLTVL.

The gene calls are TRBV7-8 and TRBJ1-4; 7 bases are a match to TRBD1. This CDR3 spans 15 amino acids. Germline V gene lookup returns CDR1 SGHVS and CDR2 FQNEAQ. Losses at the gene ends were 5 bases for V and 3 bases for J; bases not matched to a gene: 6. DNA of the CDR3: TGTGCCAGCAGCACCCGGGACAGCTCTAATGAAAAACTGTTTTTT. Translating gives CASSTRDSSNEKLFF.

The CDR3 region has the DNA TGCGCCAGCAGCGCTGGGGGGACTGAAGCTTTCTTT. Residues: CASSAGGTEAFF. The V and J genes are TRBV5-1 and TRBJ1-1; D might be TRBD1 (5 bases). Germline assignment: CDR1 SGHRS and CDR2 YFSETQ. This CDR3 spans 12 amino acids. V lost 4 bases and J 5 bases, leaving 9 bases between the germline ends.

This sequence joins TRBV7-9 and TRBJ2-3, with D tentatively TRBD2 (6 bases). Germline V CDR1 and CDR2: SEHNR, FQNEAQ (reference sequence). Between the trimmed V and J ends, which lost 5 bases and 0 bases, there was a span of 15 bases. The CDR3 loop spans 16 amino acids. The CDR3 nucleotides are TGTGCCAGCAGCGGTACCGGGACTTCTAGCACAGATACGCAGTATTTT. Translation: CASSGTGTSSTDTQYF. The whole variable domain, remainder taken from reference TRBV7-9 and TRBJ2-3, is DTGVSQNPRHKITKRGQNVTFRCDPISEHNRLYWYRQTLGQGPEFLTYFQNEAQLEKSRLLSDRFSAERPKGSFSTLEIQRTEQGDSAMYLCASSGTGTSSTDTQYFGPGTRLTVL.

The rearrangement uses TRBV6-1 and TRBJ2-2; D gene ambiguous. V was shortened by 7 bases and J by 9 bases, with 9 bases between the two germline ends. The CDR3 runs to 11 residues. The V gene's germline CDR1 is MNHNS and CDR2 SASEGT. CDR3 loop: CASKQAWELFF. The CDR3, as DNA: TGTGCCAGCAAGCAGGCCTGGGAGCTGTTTTTT.

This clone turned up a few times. As DNA, the CDR3 is TGTGCCAGCGGATGGGTGGAGTGGGAGACAGATACGCAGTATTTT. It is translated as CASGWVEWETDTQYF. The chain combines TRBV7-9 with TRBJ2-3; a weak D match, TRBD2 (5 bases). V was trimmed by 8 bases and J by 3 bases, leaving 18 bases between them. The CDR3 totals 15 residues. Germline CDR1 SEHNR, CDR2 FQNEAQ (reference sequence). Combining the CDR3 with reference TRBV7-9 and TRBJ2-3 gives the whole variable domain DTGVSQNPRHKITKRGQNVTFRCDPISEHNRLYWYRQTLGQGPEFLTYFQNEAQLEKSRLLSDRFSAERPKGSFSTLEIQRTEQGDSAMYLCASGWVEWETDTQYFGPGTRLTVL.